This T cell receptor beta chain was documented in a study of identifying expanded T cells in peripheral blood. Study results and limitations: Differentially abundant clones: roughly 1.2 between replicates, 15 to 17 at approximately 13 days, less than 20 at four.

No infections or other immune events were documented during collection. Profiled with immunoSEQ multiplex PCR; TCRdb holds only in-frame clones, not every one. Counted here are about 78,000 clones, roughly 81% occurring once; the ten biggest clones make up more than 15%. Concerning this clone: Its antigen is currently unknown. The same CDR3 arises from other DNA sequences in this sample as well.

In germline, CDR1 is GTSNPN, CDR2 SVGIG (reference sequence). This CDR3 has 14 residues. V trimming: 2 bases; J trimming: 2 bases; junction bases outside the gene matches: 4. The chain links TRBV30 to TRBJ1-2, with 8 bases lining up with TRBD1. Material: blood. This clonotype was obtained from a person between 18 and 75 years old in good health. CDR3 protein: CAWSSGQGNYGYTF. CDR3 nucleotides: TGTGCCTGGAGTTCCGGACAGGGAAACTATGGCTACACCTTC.